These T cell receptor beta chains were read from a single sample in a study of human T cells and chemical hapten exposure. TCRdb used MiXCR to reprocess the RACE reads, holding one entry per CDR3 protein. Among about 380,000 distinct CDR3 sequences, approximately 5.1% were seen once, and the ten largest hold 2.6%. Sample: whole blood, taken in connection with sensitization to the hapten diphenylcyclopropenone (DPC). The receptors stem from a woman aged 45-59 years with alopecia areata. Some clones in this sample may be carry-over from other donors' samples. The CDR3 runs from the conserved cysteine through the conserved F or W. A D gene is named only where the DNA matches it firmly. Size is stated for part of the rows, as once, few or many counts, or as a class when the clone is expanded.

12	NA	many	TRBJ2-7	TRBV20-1	CSASLWDHEQYF	TGCAGTGCTAGTCTTTGGGACCACGAGCAGTACTTC
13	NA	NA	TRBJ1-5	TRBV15	CATSRVENQPQHF	TGTGCCACCAGCAGAGTGGAGAATCAGCCCCAGCATTTT
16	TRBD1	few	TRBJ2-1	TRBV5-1	CASSEGAGGSYNEQFF	TGCGCCAGCAGTGAGGGGGCAGGGGGCTCCTACAATGAGCAGTTCTTC
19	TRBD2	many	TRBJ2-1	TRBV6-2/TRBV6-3	CASSYSSTSGDQRLNEQFF	TGTGCCAGCAGTTACTCGTCAACTAGCGGGGATCAGCGCCTCAATGAGCAGTTCTTC
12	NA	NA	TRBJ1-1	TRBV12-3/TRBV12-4	CASILRTRRAFF	TGTGCCAGCATCCTTAGAACGCGACGGGCTTTCTTT
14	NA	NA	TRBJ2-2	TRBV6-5	CASSYGENTGELFF	TGTGCCAGCAGTTATGGGGAAAACACCGGGGAGCTGTTTTTT
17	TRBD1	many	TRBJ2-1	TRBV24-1	CATSDPSSGGSYNEQFF	TGTGCCACCAGTGATCCCTCCTCAGGGGGTTCCTACAATGAGCAGTTCTTC
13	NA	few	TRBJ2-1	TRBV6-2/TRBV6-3	CASSSRGNNEQFF	TGTGCCAGCAGTTCGAGAGGCAACAATGAGCAGTTCTTC
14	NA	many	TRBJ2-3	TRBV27	CASRLLGAPDTQYF	TGTGCCAGCAGACTACTCGGAGCGCCAGATACGCAGTATTTT
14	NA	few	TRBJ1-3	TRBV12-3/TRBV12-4	CASSPTGAGNTIYF	TGTGCCAGCAGTCCTACAGGCGCTGGAAACACCATATATTTT
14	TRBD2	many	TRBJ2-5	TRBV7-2	CASSQTWGGETQYF	TGTGCCAGCAGTCAGACTTGGGGAGGGGAGACCCAGTACTTC
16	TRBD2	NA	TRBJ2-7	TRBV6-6	CASSPRLAASSYEQYF	TGTGCCAGCAGTCCACGACTAGCGGCAAGCTCCTACGAGCAGTACTTC
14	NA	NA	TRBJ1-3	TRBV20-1	CSASKGGSGNTIYF	TGCAGTGCGTCAAAAGGGGGCTCTGGAAACACCATATATTTT
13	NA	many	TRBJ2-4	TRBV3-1	CASSQGFQNIQYF	TGTGCCAGCAGCCAAGGGTTCCAAAACATTCAGTACTTC
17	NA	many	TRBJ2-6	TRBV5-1	CASSRQGSGSGANVLTF	TGCGCCAGCAGCAGGCAGGGATCCGGCTCTGGGGCCAACGTCCTGACTTTC
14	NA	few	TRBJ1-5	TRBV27	CASSLRYSNQPQHF	TGTGCCAGCAGTTTACGATATAGCAATCAGCCCCAGCATTTT
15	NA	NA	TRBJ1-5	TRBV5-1	CASSLDSGRNQPQHF	TGCGCCAGCAGCTTAGACTCGGGCCGCAATCAGCCCCAGCATTTT
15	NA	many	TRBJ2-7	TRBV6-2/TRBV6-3	CASSYSKGAAYEQYF	TGTGCCAGCAGTTACTCCAAAGGGGCGGCCTACGAGCAGTACTTC
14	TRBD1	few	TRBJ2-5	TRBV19	CASRGQGFQETQYF	TGTGCCAGTCGAGGACAGGGGTTTCAAGAGACCCAGTACTTC
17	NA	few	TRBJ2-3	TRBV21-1	CASSEWLTSGSTDTQYF	TGTGCCAGCAGCGAGTGGTTGACTAGCGGGAGCACAGATACGCAGTATTTT
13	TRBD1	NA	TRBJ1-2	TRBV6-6	CASSDRGDYGYTF	TGTGCCAGCAGTGACAGGGGGGACTATGGCTACACCTTC
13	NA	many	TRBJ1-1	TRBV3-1	CASSRQGRTEAFF	TGTGCCAGCAGCCGGCAGGGGAGGACTGAAGCTTTCTTT
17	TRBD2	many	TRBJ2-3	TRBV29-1	CSVDGTSGGYLRDTQYF	TGCAGCGTTGATGGAACTAGCGGAGGCTACTTAAGGGATACGCAGTATTTT
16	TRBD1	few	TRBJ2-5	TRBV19	CASSIGRQGYSETQYF	TGTGCCAGTAGTATAGGACGACAGGGGTATTCGGAGACCCAGTACTTC
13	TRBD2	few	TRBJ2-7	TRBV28	CASDSGAPYEQYF	TGTGCCAGCGATAGCGGGGCCCCCTACGAGCAGTACTTC
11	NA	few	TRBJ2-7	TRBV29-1	CSVGGPDEQYF	TGCAGCGTTGGGGGTCCGGACGAGCAGTACTTC
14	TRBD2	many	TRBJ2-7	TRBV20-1	CSAPSGLAGGVQYF	TGCAGTGCTCCCTCGGGACTAGCGGGAGGCGTGCAGTACTTC
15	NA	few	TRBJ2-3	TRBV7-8	CASSSLERWADTQYF	TGTGCCAGCAGCTCCCTTGAGCGATGGGCAGATACGCAGTATTTT
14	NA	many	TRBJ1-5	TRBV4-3	CASSQEIDRQPQHF	TGCGCCAGCAGCCAAGAAATTGATAGGCAGCCCCAGCATTTT
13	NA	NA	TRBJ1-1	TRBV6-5	CASSYGAGAEAFF	TGTGCCAGCAGTTACGGGGCAGGGGCTGAAGCTTTCTTT
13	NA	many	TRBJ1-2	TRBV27	CASSLSGSYGYTF	TGTGCCAGCAGTTTATCAGGGAGCTATGGCTACACCTTC
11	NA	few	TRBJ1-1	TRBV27	CAVWDRTEAFF	TGTGCCGTATGGGACCGGACTGAAGCTTTCTTT
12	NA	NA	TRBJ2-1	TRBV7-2	CASGLARNEQFF	TGTGCCAGCGGGCTAGCAAGGAATGAGCAGTTCTTC
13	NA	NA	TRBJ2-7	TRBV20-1	CSARDSISYEQYF	TGCAGTGCTAGGGACAGTATCTCCTACGAGCAGTACTTC
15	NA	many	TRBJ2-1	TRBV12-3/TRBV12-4	CASSLMAGASNEQFF	TGTGCCAGCAGTTTAATGGCTGGTGCGTCCAATGAGCAGTTCTTC
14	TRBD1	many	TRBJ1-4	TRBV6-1	CASRRDRGTEKLFF	TGTGCCAGCAGGAGGGACAGGGGAACTGAAAAACTGTTTTTT
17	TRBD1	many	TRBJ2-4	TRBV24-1	CATSDLAGGMGKNIQYF	TGTGCCACCAGTGATTTGGCAGGGGGCATGGGCAAAAACATTCAGTACTTC
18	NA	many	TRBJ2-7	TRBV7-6	CASSLRGRESNPSYEQYF	TGTGCCAGCAGCTTAAGGGGGCGGGAGAGTAACCCCTCCTACGAGCAGTACTTC
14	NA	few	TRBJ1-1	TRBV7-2	CASSSARINTEAFF	TGTGCCAGCAGCAGTGCGAGGATAAATACTGAAGCTTTCTTT
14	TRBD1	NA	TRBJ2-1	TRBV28	CASSWTGSYNEQFF	TGTGCCAGCAGTTGGACAGGGTCCTACAATGAGCAGTTCTTC
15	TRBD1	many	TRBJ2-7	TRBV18	CASSPPGTGFGEQYF	TGTGCCAGCTCACCTCCCGGGACAGGGTTCGGCGAGCAGTACTTC
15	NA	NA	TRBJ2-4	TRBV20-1	CSARDKMRAKNIQYF	TGCAGTGCTAGAGATAAGATGAGGGCCAAAAACATTCAGTACTTC
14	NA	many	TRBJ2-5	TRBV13	CASSPRQAQETQYF	TGTGCCAGCAGCCCCCGACAGGCCCAAGAGACCCAGTACTTC
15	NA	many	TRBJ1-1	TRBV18	CASSPPTGERAEAFF	TGTGCCAGCTCACCACCTACTGGGGAAAGGGCTGAAGCTTTCTTT
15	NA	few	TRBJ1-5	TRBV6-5	CASSYSNRGNQPQHF	TGTGCCAGCAGTTATTCCAACAGGGGCAATCAGCCCCAGCATTTT
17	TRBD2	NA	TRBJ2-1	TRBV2	CARLGGLAASSYNEQFF	TGTGCCAGACTGGGGGGACTAGCGGCCAGCTCCTACAATGAGCAGTTCTTC
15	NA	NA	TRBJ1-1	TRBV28	CASSLTGTANTEAFF	TGTGCCAGCAGTTTAACCGGGACCGCGAACACTGAAGCTTTCTTT
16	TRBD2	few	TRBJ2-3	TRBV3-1	CASSQKWGTSLDTQYF	TGTGCCAGCAGCCAGAAATGGGGGACTAGCCTGGATACGCAGTATTTT
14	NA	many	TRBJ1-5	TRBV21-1	CASSKDRAGQPQHF	TGTGCCAGCAGCAAAGATCGCGCAGGGCAGCCCCAGCATTTT
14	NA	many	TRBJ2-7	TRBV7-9	CASSIVTSRYEQYF	TGTGCCAGCAGCATAGTGACTAGTAGGTACGAGCAGTACTTC
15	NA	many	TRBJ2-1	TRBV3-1	CASSLPGRKGNEQFF	TGTGCCAGCAGCCTCCCAGGGAGGAAGGGAAATGAGCAGTTCTTC
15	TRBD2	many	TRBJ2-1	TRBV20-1	CSARDLSGGAREQFF	TGCAGTGCTAGAGATCTTAGCGGGGGGGCCCGAGAGCAGTTCTTC
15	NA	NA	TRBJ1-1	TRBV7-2	CASSFQDLPGTEAFF	TGTGCCAGCAGCTTCCAAGACCTCCCCGGGACTGAAGCTTTCTTT
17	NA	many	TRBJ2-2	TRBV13	CASSLSPSGRLTGELFF	TGTGCCAGCAGCTTAAGCCCCTCGGGGCGCCTAACCGGGGAGCTGTTTTTT
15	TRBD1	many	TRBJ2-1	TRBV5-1	CASSPAGQGPNEQFF	TGCGCCAGCAGCCCCGCGGGACAGGGCCCCAATGAGCAGTTCTTC
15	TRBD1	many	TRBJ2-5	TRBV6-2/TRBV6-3	CASSYPSGTGEFKYF	TGTGCCAGCAGTTACCCCTCCGGGACAGGCGAGTTTAAGTACTTC
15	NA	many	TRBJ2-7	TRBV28	CASSPRTRRAHEQYF	TGTGCCAGCAGTCCCCGGACCCGTCGGGCCCACGAGCAGTACTTC
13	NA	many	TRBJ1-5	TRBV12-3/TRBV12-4	CASRGLTSQPQHF	TGTGCCAGTCGGGGTCTAACTTCTCAGCCCCAGCATTTT
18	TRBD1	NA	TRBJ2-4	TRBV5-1	CASSLGGQGKSAKNIQYF	TGCGCCAGCAGCTTGGGCGGACAGGGTAAAAGCGCCAAAAACATTCAGTACTTC
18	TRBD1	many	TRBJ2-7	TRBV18	CASSLIIRQGYRYSEQYF	TGTGCCAGCTCACTAATCATCAGACAGGGTTACCGCTATAGCGAGCAGTACTTC